This passage covers 26 T cell receptor beta chains from one sample sequenced in a study of CD8 T cells in Susac syndrome. An amount of RNA that ranged from about 0.45 to 1 ug was reverse transcribed with random hexamers. TCRdb processed the immunoSEQ multiplex PCR reads anew with MiXCR; each CDR3 protein has one entry. This repertoire shows under 85,000 distinct CDR3 sequences, 90% to 95% found once; its top ten account for 0.56%. Specimen: CD8+ T cells from PBMCs. Receptor source: a human donor with multiple sclerosis.

The chain joins TRBV7-9 to TRBJ2-7; D perhaps matches TRBD1 (5 bases). This CDR3 is built from 15 residues. Germline V gene data show CDR1 as SEHNR and CDR2 as FQNEAQ (reference sequence). The ends were cut back, 4 bases at V and 0 bases at J, with 13 bases in the middle. CDR3 amino acids: CASSSGAGYSYEQYF. The CDR3, as DNA: TGTGCCAGCAGCTCTGGGGCAGGGTACTCCTACGAGCAGTACTTC.

The chain joins TRBV27 to TRBJ2-7; D remains ambiguous. The germline V gene has CDR1 MNHEY and CDR2 SMNVEV (reference sequence). The CDR3 length is 15 residues. With 5 bases removed from V and 3 bases from J, the gap between germline ends came to 17 bases. CDR3 region: CASSQTLDLSYEQYF. CDR3 in DNA: TGTGCCAGCAGTCAGACGTTAGACCTCAGCTACGAGCAGTACTTC.

The V gene is TRBV9, the J gene TRBJ2-7; D gene ambiguous. Germline V gene data show CDR1 as SGDLS and CDR2 as YYNGEE. The CDR3 runs 14 residues. The V and J ends lost 0 bases and 2 bases respectively, with 9 bases between them. In nucleotides, the CDR3 is TGTGCCAGCAGCGTAGCGGACGGACCCTACGAGCAGTACTTC. Protein: CASSVADGPYEQYF.

The genes are TRBV27 and TRBJ2-5, with a possible D match to TRBD1 (6 bases). From germline, CDR1 is MNHEY and CDR2 SMNVEV (reference sequence). This CDR3 is built from 14 residues. Trimming pared 3 bases from V and 1 base from J, leaving 9 bases between. Written as DNA, the CDR3 is TGTGCCAGCAGTTTTAGGGGGTCCCAAGAGACCCAGTACTTC. Translated: CASSFRGSQETQYF.

This rearrangement joins TRBV28 to TRBJ2-7; the match to TRBD1 covers 12 bases. Germline assignment: CDR1 MDHEN and CDR2 SYDVKM. The CDR3 length is 15 residues. V gave up 7 bases and J gave up 3 bases; unmatched junction bases: 7. CDR3 nucleotide sequence: TGTGCCAGCACCCTGGGACAGGGGGCGGGCTACGAGCAGTACTTC. Protein sequence: CASTLGQGAGYEQYF.

V gene TRBV5-6 combines with J gene TRBJ2-7; a weak D match, TRBD1 (6 bases). CDR3 size: 12 residues. CDR1 and CDR2 (germline): SGHDT, YYEEEE. The V gene lost 1 base and the J gene lost 5 bases, with 7 bases spanning the gap. The CDR3 is CASSLQGNEQYF. The CDR3 DNA reads as TGTGCCAGCAGCTTGCAGGGGAACGAGCAGTACTTC.

V usage is TRBV2 and J usage is TRBJ2-1, with D perhaps matching TRBD1 (6 bases). V dropped 7 bases and J dropped 8 bases, with 15 bases sitting between them. The CDR3 is made up of 13 amino acids. The germline V gene has CDR1 SNHLY and CDR2 FYNNEI. The CDR3 reads CASTQGQGYEQFF. In nucleotides, the CDR3 is TGTGCCAGCACCCAGGGACAAGGCTATGAGCAGTTCTTC.

The rearrangement joins TRBV6-1 to TRBJ2-3; D ambiguous. Trimming left V 4 bases short and J 2 bases short, with 13 bases between. This CDR3 is 15 amino acids long. CDR1 and CDR2 from the germline V gene are MNHNS and SASEGT. The CDR3 loop reads CASSVTLDATDTQYF. CDR3 coding DNA: TGTGCCAGCAGTGTTACCCTCGACGCCACAGATACGCAGTATTTT.

J is TRBJ1-2 and V is TRBV11-2; unclear D gene. In germline, CDR1 is SGHAT, CDR2 FQNNGV. The CDR3 runs to 14 residues. The V end lost 4 bases, the J end lost 7 bases, and 16 bases lay between the germline ends. CDR3 region: CASSSVDGQRGYTF. The CDR3 nucleotides are TGTGCCAGCAGCTCTGTGGACGGCCAGCGTGGCTACACCTTC. The entire variable domain, with the rest obtained from reference TRBV11-2 and TRBJ1-2, is as follows: EAGVAQSPRYKIIEKRQSVAFWCNPISGHATLYWYQQILGQGPKLLIQFQNNGVVDDSQLPKDRFSAERLKGVDSTLKIQPAKLEDSAVYLCASSSVDGQRGYTFGSGTRLTVV.

The chain combines TRBV4-1 with TRBJ2-1, with TRBD2 matching 9 bases. CDR1 and CDR2 (germline): MGHRA, YSYEKL. CDR3 size: 18 residues. Unmatched junction bases numbered 11, after V lost 0 bases and J lost 5 bases. The CDR3 is CASSQEAQGSGSNNEQFF. Written as DNA, the CDR3 is TGCGCCAGCAGCCAAGAAGCCCAGGGTAGCGGGAGCAACAATGAGCAGTTCTTC.

The chain has TRBV20-1 and TRBJ2-7; 9 nucleotides match TRBD2. The CDR3 has 13 amino acids. Germline lookup yields CDR1 DFQATT and CDR2 SNEGSKA (reference sequence). The J segment lost 2 bases and the V segment lost 1 base, leaving 0 bases of the junction unmatched. Here the CDR3 reads CSARASGTYEQYF. DNA of the CDR3: TGCAGTGCTAGAGCTAGCGGGACCTACGAGCAGTACTTC.

Comment on this clonotype: The junction differs from germline at one of its ends, possibly a read error. The chain is built from TRBV30 and TRBJ1-2; 8 bases fit TRBD1. This CDR3 has 13 residues. Germline V gives CDR1 GTSNPN, CDR2 SVGIG (reference sequence). CDR3 region: CAWSVGAGGGPAF. Here the CDR3 DNA reads TGTGCCTGGAGTGTCGGGGCAGGGGGCGGCCCGGCCTTC.

The rearrangement uses TRBV7-9 and TRBJ2-5; TRBD2 agrees at 11 bases. Germline V gene lookup returns CDR1 SEHNR and CDR2 FQNEAQ (reference sequence). The CDR3 sequence is 16 residues long. Losses at the gene ends were 3 bases for V and 5 bases for J; bases not matched to a gene: 8. As DNA, the CDR3 is TGTGCCAGCAGCTTCCCGACTAGCGGGACCAGCGAGACCCAGTACTTC. It translates to CASSFPTSGTSETQYF.

J is TRBJ1-2 and V is TRBV27, with TRBD1 as a possible D gene (6 bases). The CDR3 loop spans 16 amino acids. Trimming removed 4 bases at V and 0 bases at J, with 15 bases between. Germline CDR1 and CDR2: MNHEY and SMNVEV (reference sequence). The CDR3 sequence is CASSSAQGPPNYGYTF. As DNA, the CDR3 is TGTGCCAGCAGTTCCGCGCAGGGGCCTCCTAACTATGGCTACACCTTC.

The V and J genes are TRBV13 and TRBJ1-2; D is uncertain. The CDR3 totals 12 residues. Trimming took off 4 bases at V and 8 bases at J, with 11 bases between the two ends. CDR1 is PRHDT, CDR2 FYEKMQ, per germline (reference sequence). CDR3: CASSSKDPGYTF. In DNA, the CDR3 is TGTGCCAGCAGCTCTAAGGACCCCGGCTACACCTTC.

V gene TRBV29-1 combines with J gene TRBJ2-2; D call uncertain. The CDR3 runs 11 residues. The ends were cut back, 4 bases at V and 4 bases at J, with 4 bases in the middle. Per the germline V gene, CDR1 is SQVTM and CDR2 is ANQGSEA. The CDR3 reads CSVVFTGELFF. In DNA, the CDR3 is TGCAGCGTTGTCTTCACCGGGGAGCTGTTTTTT.

The chain recombines TRBV3-1 with TRBJ2-3, with D tentatively TRBD1 (6 bases). Germline V gene sequence: CDR1 LGHDT, CDR2 YNNKEL (reference sequence). V lost 4 bases and J lost 7, with 27 bases in between. This CDR3 contains 18 residues. CDR3 loop: CASSPRVAQGHFSNTQYF. The CDR3 nucleotides are TGTGCCAGCAGCCCCCGCGTTGCGCAGGGACATTTTTCGAATACGCAGTATTTT.

This sequence joins TRBV20-1 and TRBJ2-7, with a weak D call TRBD1 (5 bases). V dropped 3 bases and J dropped 3 bases, with 12 bases sitting between them. Germline V gene data show CDR1 as DFQATT and CDR2 as SNEGSKA (reference sequence). There are 13 residues in the CDR3. Here the CDR3 DNA reads TGCAGTGCTAGGACGGACAACGGCTACGAGCAGTACTTC. Protein product: CSARTDNGYEQYF.

The chain carries TRBV19 and TRBJ2-3, with D perhaps given as TRBD1 or TRBD2 (5 bases each). This CDR3 region has 14 residues. Trimming stripped 9 bases from V and 2 bases from J, with 15 bases between. Germline-derived CDR1 and CDR2 are LNHDA and SQIVND (reference sequence). The CDR3 reads CASSEGTDTDTQYF. The DNA of the CDR3 is TGTGCCAGCTCCGAAGGGACGGACACAGATACGCAGTATTTT.

This clonotype was recorded once. The rearrangement links TRBV13 to TRBJ2-5; possible D gene TRBD1, 6 bases. From germline, CDR1 is PRHDT and CDR2 FYEKMQ (reference sequence). Deletions cut 4 bases from V and 5 bases from J, with 17 bases between. This CDR3 comprises 15 residues. The CDR3 coding sequence is TGTGCCAGCAGCTGGAGACAGGTCGGTTCGGAGACCCAGTACTTC. Its translation is CASSWRQVGSETQYF.

The V call is TRBV2, the J call TRBJ1-5; TRBD1 matches 9 bases. Germline V gene sequence: CDR1 SNHLY, CDR2 FYNNEI. The CDR3 runs to 15 residues. After removal of 10 bases from V and 1 base from J, the junction contained 8 bases not matched to a gene. In nucleotides, the CDR3 is TGTGCCAACTCGCCGGGGACAGGGAGCAATCAGCCCCAGCATTTT. It encodes CANSPGTGSNQPQHF.

The chain is built from TRBV5-4 and TRBJ2-5; D gene uncertain. Germline CDR1 reads SGHNT; CDR2 reads YYREEE (reference sequence). The V gene lost 1 base and the J gene lost 5 bases, with 12 bases spanning the gap. The length of the CDR3 is 14 residues. As DNA, the CDR3 is TGTGCCAGCAGCTTGCGGCGAGAGGTTGAGACCCAGTACTTC. It translates to CASSLRREVETQYF.

The V and J genes are TRBV7-9 and TRBJ2-5; D unresolved. This CDR3 has 13 amino acids. V dropped 5 bases and J dropped 0 bases, with 7 bases sitting between them. Germline CDR1 reads SEHNR; CDR2 reads FQNEAQ (reference sequence). Here the CDR3 DNA reads TGTGCCAGCAGCCCACAGAACCAAGAGACCCAGTACTTC. Its translation is CASSPQNQETQYF.

This chain links TRBV28 with TRBJ2-2; D is unresolved. Germline CDR1 is MDHEN and CDR2 is SYDVKM. CDR3 length: 15 amino acids. Trimming removed 6 bases at V and 7 bases at J, with 18 bases between. Here the CDR3 reads CASSPRPDGIGELFF. For the CDR3, the DNA is TGTGCCAGCAGCCCCCGACCGGATGGCATCGGGGAGCTGTTTTTT.

The chain has TRBV7-9 and TRBJ1-4, with 12 nucleotides matching TRBD1. CDR3 size: 16 residues. In germline, CDR1 is SEHNR, CDR2 FQNEAQ (reference sequence). V lost 5 bases, J lost 6 bases, and 7 bases stayed unmatched. CDR3: CASSPGTGGRDEKLFF. CDR3 bases: TGTGCCAGCAGCCCTGGGACAGGGGGCAGGGATGAAAAACTGTTTTTT.

The gene calls are TRBV24-1 and TRBJ1-6; D not certain. The CDR3 has 14 residues. Germline CDR1 KGHDR, CDR2 SFDVKD. V was trimmed by 9 bases and J by 6 bases, leaving 14 bases between them. The CDR3 reads CATSDGPPNSPLHF. The CDR3 DNA reads as TGTGCCACCTCCGACGGGCCCCCTAATTCACCCCTCCACTTT.